This T cell receptor (beta chain) is from a study of OX40 agonist ivuxolimab in advanced cancers. Context from the whole study: Ivuxolimab was a fully human IgG2 agonistic monoclonal antibody targeting the costimulatory receptor OX40 (CD134). Intravenous ivuxolimab was administered to patients every 2 weeks at six dose levels: 0.01, 0.1, 0.3, 1.5, 3 and 10 mg/kg. Of the approximately 50 patients in dose escalation, 19 had hepatocellular carcinoma, roughly 15 had melanoma, 9 had renal cell carcinoma and 9 had head and neck cancer. In the dose-escalation cohort, 82.7% of patients were male, and the mean age was roughly 60 years, with a range of about 23 to 85. Prior anti-PD-1, anti-PD-L1 or anti-CTLA-4 therapy was permitted, and 30% to 45% of dose-escalation patients had received checkpoint inhibitors. Partial responses were achieved by three dose-escalation patients, of whom one had hepatocellular carcinoma and two had cutaneous melanoma. The point of sequencing TCRbeta in the periphery was to test whether ivuxolimab changed TCR sequence diversity and drove clonal T-cell expansion. The paper covers the monotherapy dose-escalation part of the phase I ivuxolimab trial, which included N of about 50 patients. Summary of the overall study and its limitations: At doses of 0.1 to 3.0 mg/kg, clonal expansion of both CD4+ and CD8+ blood T cells was observed from baseline to week 6. In the 0.1-3.0 mg/kg groups, partial responders were among the patients with the lowest normalized peripheral clonal expansion, particularly in CD8+ T cells. Antigen specificity was not determined for the clonally expanded peripheral T cells. After ivuxolimab, more expanded clones were found on average in CD8+ T cells than in CD4+ T cells. Low levels of normalized T-cell clonal expansion were also shown by some nonresponding patients.

From V the trimming removes 5 bases and from J it removes 0 bases, while the gene matches leave 8 bases of the junction unaccounted for. CDR1 and CDR2 are read off the germline V gene as SGHNT and YENEEA. The CDR3 measures 17 amino acids from cysteine to phenylalanine. Only CDR3 DNA is held: 51 bases, read in frame from base 1. For sequencing of the TCRbeta CDR3 region, genomic DNA was extracted from the sorted cells. The immunoSEQ Assay was used for sequencing of TCRbeta CDR3 regions. Sourced from immuneACCESS, this table was stored by TCRdb with only in-frame sequences that have V and J called. A share of the clones is absent; for the studies checked, an unresolved V gene accounts for under half, and the remainder has no known explanation. The sample profile shows tens of thousands of clones; approximately 85% of them were found once. The ten biggest clones cover roughly 4% of the sample. Patients with a history of autoimmune disease or receiving systemic immunosuppression were excluded from the trial. Peripheral blood for TCR sequencing was collected from all dose cohorts at baseline, on cycle 4 day 1, and on cycle 7 day 1. The samples were taken from a phase I, first-in-human, multicenter, open-label dose-escalation trial of ivuxolimab. The trial enrolled adults with locally advanced or metastatic head and neck squamous cell, hepatocellular, melanoma or renal cell carcinoma. CD4+ and CD8+ T cells were sorted separately from peripheral blood before TCR sequencing.

With respect to this clone: The clone's antigen remains unknown. No clone much larger than this one lies a single base away; base qualities are absent.

The chain joins TRBV11-3 to TRBJ2-2; TRBD2 agrees with 8 junctional bases. The sample consisted of CD4+ or CD8+ T cells sorted from blood, taken in a trial of the OX40 agonist ivuxolimab. The receptor was isolated from an adult with an advanced solid tumor such as melanoma, head and neck, liver or kidney cancer. The DNA sequence follows: TGTGCCAGCAGCCCCGGTCGGGGGGGTGCGAACACCGGGGAGCTGTTTTTT. Protein translation: CASSPGRGGANTGELFF.